The 9 T cell receptor beta chains given below trace back to one sample, sequenced in a study of blood T cell repertoires in COVID-19. Libraries were prepared by immunoSEQ multiplex PCR; TCRdb keeps only in-frame clonotypes and omits some of them. This sample has about 220,000 clones, with about three quarters found just once. The sample was peripheral blood. The receptors come from a woman in her 70s with acute or convalescent COVID-19.

This chain joins TRBV6-1 and TRBJ1-2, with D possibly being TRBD1 (5 bases). CDR1 and CDR2 (germline): MNHNS, SASEGT. Trimming removed 3 bases at V and 4 bases at J, with 9 bases between. CDR3 length: 13 amino acids. The DNA for the CDR3 is TGTGCCAGCAGTGAGGTCAGGGCCTATGGCTACACCTTC. It translates to CASSEVRAYGYTF.

The V gene is TRBV19, the J gene TRBJ2-7; D ambiguous. V dropped 7 bases and J dropped 3 bases, with 13 bases sitting between them. Per germline, CDR1 LNHDA and CDR2 SQIVND (reference sequence). The CDR3 runs 13 residues. CDR3: CASNVALGYEQYF. The CDR3, as DNA: TGTGCCAGTAATGTAGCCTTAGGCTACGAGCAGTACTTC.

The chain joins TRBV4-1 to TRBJ1-2; the match to TRBD1 covers 7 bases. This CDR3 contains 17 residues. Trimming at V came to 0 bases and at J to 7 bases, leaving 14 bases not matched to a gene. Germline V gene sequence: CDR1 MGHRA, CDR2 YSYEKL. The CDR3 sequence: CASSQDSSRQGDSGYTF. CDR3 bases: TGCGCCAGCAGCCAAGATTCTAGTAGGCAGGGGGACTCTGGCTACACCTTC.

V gene TRBV7-2 combines with J gene TRBJ2-2; D gene ambiguous. V lost 4 bases to trimming and J lost 1 base, with 4 bases between them. CDR1 and CDR2 from the germline V gene are SGHTA and FQGNSA. The CDR3 is made up of 13 amino acids. Here the CDR3 DNA reads TGTGCCAGCAGCTCCCTGAACACCGGGGAGCTGTTTTTT. Amino acids: CASSSLNTGELFF.

The chain carries TRBV30 and TRBJ2-7; 7 nucleotides agree with TRBD1. The CDR3 runs to 16 residues. The germline gives CDR1 GTSNPN, CDR2 SVGIG (reference sequence). With 1 base clipped from V and 5 bases from J, the junction kept 14 bases outside the gene matches. CDR3 coding DNA: TGTGCCTGGAGTGCCAACAGTCGGACAGGCGCCCACGAGCAGTACTTC. It codes for CAWSANSRTGAHEQYF.

The rearrangement uses TRBV25-1 and TRBJ2-7, with TRBD1 matching 8 bases. V shed 4 bases, J shed 6 bases, and the junction held 8 bases outside the gene matches. Germline V gene data show CDR1 as MGHDK and CDR2 as SYGVNS. The CDR3 is made up of 14 amino acids. In nucleotides, the CDR3 is TGTGCCAGCAGTGCCCGACAGGGGAGGAGCGAGCAGTACTTC. It yields the protein CASSARQGRSEQYF.

The table lists this clone with a few counts. This chain uses TRBV2 with TRBJ1-5; 9 bases fit TRBD1. The V gene end was trimmed by 8 bases and the J gene end by 7 bases; junction bases not matched to a gene: 9. CDR1 SNHLY and CDR2 FYNNEI come from the germline V gene. The CDR3 covers 14 residues. The CDR3, as DNA: TGTGCCAGCTCCCGATTGACAGGGGGACAGCCCCAGCATTTT. This sequence encodes CASSRLTGGQPQHF.

The chain joins TRBV2 to TRBJ1-4; D is undetermined. V lost 2 bases and J 7 bases, leaving 14 bases between the germline ends. The CDR3 totals 15 residues. Germline V CDR1 and CDR2: SNHLY, FYNNEI. The DNA for the CDR3 is TGTGCCAGCAGTGAAAGGCCGGGGAACGGTGAAAAACTGTTTTTT. This codes for CASSERPGNGEKLFF.

This chain links TRBV2 with TRBJ2-2, with D maybe TRBD1 (6 bases). Trimming removed 3 bases from V and 3 bases from J, with 11 bases in between. The CDR3 has 15 residues. From germline, CDR1 is SNHLY and CDR2 FYNNEI. The CDR3: CASSDRGLDTGELFF. The CDR3 nucleotides are TGTGCCAGCAGTGATAGGGGGTTGGACACCGGGGAGCTGTTTTTT.